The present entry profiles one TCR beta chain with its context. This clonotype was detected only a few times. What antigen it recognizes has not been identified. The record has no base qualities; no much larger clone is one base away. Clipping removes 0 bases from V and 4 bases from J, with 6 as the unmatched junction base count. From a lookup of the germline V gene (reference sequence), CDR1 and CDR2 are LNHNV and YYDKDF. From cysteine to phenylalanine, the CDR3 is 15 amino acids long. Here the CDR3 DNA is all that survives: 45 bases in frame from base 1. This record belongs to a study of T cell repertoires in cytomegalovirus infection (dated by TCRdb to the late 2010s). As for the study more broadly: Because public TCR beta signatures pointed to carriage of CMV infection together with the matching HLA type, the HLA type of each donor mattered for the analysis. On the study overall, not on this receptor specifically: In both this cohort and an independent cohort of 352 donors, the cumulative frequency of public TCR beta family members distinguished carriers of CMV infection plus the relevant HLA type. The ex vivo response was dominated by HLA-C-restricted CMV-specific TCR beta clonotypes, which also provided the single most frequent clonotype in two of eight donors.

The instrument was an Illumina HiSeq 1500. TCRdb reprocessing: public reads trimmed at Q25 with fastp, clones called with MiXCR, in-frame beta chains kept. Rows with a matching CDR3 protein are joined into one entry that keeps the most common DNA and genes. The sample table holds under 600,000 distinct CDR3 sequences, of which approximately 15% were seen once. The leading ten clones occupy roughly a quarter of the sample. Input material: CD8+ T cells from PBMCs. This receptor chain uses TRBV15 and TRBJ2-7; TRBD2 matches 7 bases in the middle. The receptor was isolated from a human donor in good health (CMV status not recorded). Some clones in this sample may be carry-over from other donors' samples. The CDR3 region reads CATSRDRGLQYEQYF. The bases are TGTGCCACCAGCAGAGATAGGGGACTACAATACGAGCAGTACTTC.